One and the same sample provided the 5 T cell receptor beta chains below, sequenced in a study of blood T cell repertoires in COVID-19. Measured with immunoSEQ multiplex PCR; TCRdb has only the in-frame clones, and not every one. The data contain more than 85,000 clones, roughly 85% of them seen just once; the ten biggest clones take up around 2%. The specimen was peripheral blood. The receptors were sampled from a middle-aged man with active COVID-19.

The V call is TRBV6-5, the J call TRBJ2-7; 13 bases are shared with TRBD2. There are 15 residues in the CDR3. Germline trimming cut 10 bases from V and 5 bases from J; bases unmatched to any gene: 11. Germline loops: CDR1 MNHEY, CDR2 SVGAGI. The CDR3 DNA follows: TGTGCCACCCGGACTAGCGGGGGCTCTAAGGACGAGCAGTACTTC. This encodes CATRTSGGSKDEQYF.

V and J are TRBV5-3 and TRBJ1-3; 8 nucleotides match TRBD1. TRBV5-3 is sorted into the ORF group, with uncertain function. The CDR3 covers 15 residues. V trimming: 4 bases; J trimming: 4 bases; junction bases outside the gene matches: 7. The CDR3 here is CARSRVWTGGNTIYF. In DNA, the CDR3 is TGTGCCAGAAGCCGGGTCTGGACAGGGGGAAACACCATATATTTT.

The chain is built from TRBV9 and TRBJ1-3, with TRBD1 matching over 9 bases. The CDR3 loop spans 16 amino acids. CDR1 is SGDLS, CDR2 YYNGEE, per germline. The V and J ends lost 6 bases and 3 bases, in that order; junction bases with no gene match: 10. CDR3 DNA: TGTGCCAGCAACCTAACAGACAGGGGGATTGGAAACACCATATATTTT. Protein product: CASNLTDRGIGNTIYF. The entire variable domain, with the rest obtained from reference TRBV9 and TRBJ1-3, is as follows: DSGVTQTPKHLITATGQRVTLRCSPRSGDLSVYWYQQSLDQGLQFLIQYYNGEERAKGNILERFSAQQFPDLHSELNLSSLELGDSALYFCASNLTDRGIGNTIYFGEGSWLTVV.

This sequence joins TRBV7-8 and TRBJ1-1; D uncertain. The V end was cut by 1 base, the J end by 1 base, with 7 bases between. Germline values: CDR1 SGHVS, CDR2 FQNEAQ. The CDR3 is 14 residues long. CDR3 DNA sequence: TGTGCCAGCAGCTTAGTTGGGCAGAACACTGAAGCTTTCTTT. Translation gives CASSLVGQNTEAFF. Together with reference TRBV7-8 and TRBJ1-1, the CDR3 gives the full variable domain: GAGVSQSPRYKVAKRGQDVALRCDPISGHVSLFWYQQALGQGPEFLTYFQNEAQLDKSGLPSDRFFAERPEGSVSTLKIQRTQQEDSAVYLCASSLVGQNTEAFFGQGTRLTVV.

V gene TRBV14 combines with J gene TRBJ2-2; 10 bases line up with TRBD1. The CDR3 is 18 amino acids. Germline V gene data show CDR1 as SGHDN and CDR2 as FVKESK. J gave up 6 bases and V 1 base, and 11 bases lay outside the gene matches. DNA for the CDR3: TGTGCCAGCAGCCAAGTAGCCGGGACAGGGGTTATATCCGGGGAGCTGTTTTTT. Translated, it gives CASSQVAGTGVISGELFF.